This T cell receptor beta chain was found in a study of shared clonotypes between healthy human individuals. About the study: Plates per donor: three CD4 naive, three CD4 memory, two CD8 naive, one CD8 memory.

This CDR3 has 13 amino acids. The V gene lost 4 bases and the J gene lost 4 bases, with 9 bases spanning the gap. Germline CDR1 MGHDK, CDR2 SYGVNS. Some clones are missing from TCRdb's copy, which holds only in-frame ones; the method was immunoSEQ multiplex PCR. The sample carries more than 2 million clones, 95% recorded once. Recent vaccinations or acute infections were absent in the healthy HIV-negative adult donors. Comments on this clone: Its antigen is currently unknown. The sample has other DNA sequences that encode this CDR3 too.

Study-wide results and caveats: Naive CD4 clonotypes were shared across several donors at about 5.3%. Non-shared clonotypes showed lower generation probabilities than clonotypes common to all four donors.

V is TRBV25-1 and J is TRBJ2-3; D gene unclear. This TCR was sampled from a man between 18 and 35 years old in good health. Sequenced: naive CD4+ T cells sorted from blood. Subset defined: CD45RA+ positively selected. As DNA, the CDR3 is TGTGCCAGCAGTGTTGGTGGGGCAGATACGCAGTATTTT. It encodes CASSVGGADTQYF.